Below, 20 T cell receptor beta chains from the same sample are listed, as sequenced in a study of identical twins. In TCRdb, the 5' RACE reads were re-called with MiXCR into one record per CDR3 protein. Among 200,000 to 250,000 distinct CDR3 sequences listed, approximately 11% were seen once. This sample was shared with a second study, whose subject was yellow fever vaccine responses in identical twins.

Sample: memory (CD45RO+) T cells sorted from blood. These receptor sequences come from a woman aged 18-29 years in good health.

In its sample, this clonotype was seen many times. The chain has TRBV28 and TRBJ1-4, with 9 bases lining up with TRBD1. The CDR3 consists of 15 residues. Germline trimming cut 6 bases from V and 9 bases from J; bases unmatched to any gene: 11. CDR1 and CDR2 (germline): MDHEN, SYDVKM. In DNA, the CDR3 is TGTGCCAGCAGATCCTCGGGACAGGGAAATCAAAAACTGTTTTTT. Translating gives CASRSSGQGNQKLFF.

The genes are TRBV9 and TRBJ2-2, with 11 nucleotides matching TRBD2. J lost 4 bases, V lost 2 bases, and 10 bases had no gene match. Per germline, CDR1 SGDLS and CDR2 YYNGEE. This CDR3 is 18 amino acids long. CDR3 sequence: CASSVLAGGWKGTGELFF. For the CDR3, the DNA is TGTGCCAGCAGCGTTCTAGCGGGGGGATGGAAGGGCACCGGGGAGCTGTTTTTT.

This clonotype was seen only a few times. The V call is TRBV5-5, the J call TRBJ2-3, with 9 bases matching TRBD1. CDR3 length equals 16 residues. Germline V gives CDR1 SGHKS, CDR2 YYEKEE (reference sequence). The V gene end was trimmed by 2 bases and the J gene end by 0 bases; junction bases not matched to a gene: 4. In DNA, the CDR3 is TGTGCCAGCAGCTTAGGACAGGGGAAAAGCACAGATACGCAGTATTTT. Translated: CASSLGQGKSTDTQYF.

This clonotype occurred many times. The rearrangement uses TRBV6-1 and TRBJ2-1, with 7 bases aligning to TRBD2. Looked up from germline, CDR1 is MNHNS and CDR2 is SASEGT. The CDR3 totals 16 residues. V lost 5 bases, J lost 5 bases, and 12 bases stayed unmatched. Written as DNA, the CDR3 is TGTGCCAGCAGTCGATTTCCTAGCGGTGAAAACAATGAGCAGTTCTTC. It yields the protein CASSRFPSGENNEQFF.

This clonotype was seen more than once but under ten times. The rearrangement links TRBV20-1 to TRBJ2-5; TRBD2 agrees at 8 bases. This CDR3 has 18 residues. The J segment lost 0 bases and the V segment lost 6 bases, leaving 18 bases of the junction unmatched. Germline-derived CDR1 and CDR2 are DFQATT and SNEGSKA (reference sequence). CDR3 loop: CSAPFQRGPEGYQETQYF. The CDR3 DNA reads TGCAGTGCCCCTTTTCAGCGGGGGCCCGAAGGGTACCAAGAGACCCAGTACTTC.

This clonotype has only one observation. The genes are TRBV20-1 and TRBJ2-1; no definite D call. This CDR3 comprises 16 residues. The V and J ends lost 3 bases and 0 bases respectively, with 15 bases between them. Germline V gene data show CDR1 as DFQATT and CDR2 as SNEGSKA (reference sequence). The DNA for the CDR3 is TGCAGTGCTAGGCCCAACCTTGCCCCCTCCTACAATGAGCAGTTCTTC. Encoded protein: CSARPNLAPSYNEQFF.

This clonotype was seen many times. The CDR3 bases are TGTGCCAGCAATCAGCGCTTCAATCAGCCCCAGCATTTT. Translation: CASNQRFNQPQHF. The rearrangement links TRBV6-1 to TRBJ1-5; D not certain. The V end was cut by 7 bases, the J end by 3 bases, with 10 bases between. This CDR3 has 13 residues. The V gene's germline CDR1 is MNHNS and CDR2 SASEGT.

This clonotype was detected many times. V usage is TRBV20-1 and J usage is TRBJ1-2; D may be TRBD1 (5 bases). The CDR3 runs 11 residues. Per the germline V gene, CDR1 is DFQATT and CDR2 is SNEGSKA (reference sequence). CDR3 region: CSTQRGAGYTF. CDR3 sequence (DNA): TGCAGCACCCAAAGGGGCGCTGGCTACACCTTC.

The chain couples TRBV10-3 to TRBJ2-2, with 8 bases lining up with TRBD1. V trimming: 10 bases; J trimming: 3 bases; junction bases outside the gene matches: 10. The CDR3 is 15 residues long. Germline V gives CDR1 ENHRY, CDR2 SYGVKD. CDR3 bases: TGTGCCACCTGGACAGGGAAGGGGGACACCGGGGAGCTGTTTTTT. Translation gives CATWTGKGDTGELFF.

There are many counts of this clonotype. The CDR3 loop reads CSAWLDPETQYF. In DNA, the CDR3 is TGCAGCGCTTGGCTTGACCCGGAGACCCAGTACTTC. This chain connects TRBV29-1 to TRBJ2-5, with D unresolved. Germline lookup yields CDR1 SQVTM and CDR2 ANQGSEA. The CDR3 runs 12 residues. V was pared by 7 bases and J by 5 bases, with 14 bases between. The full variable domain, completed using reference TRBV29-1 and TRBJ2-5, is SAVISQKPSRDICQRGTSLTIQCQVDSQVTMMFWYRQQPGQSLTLIATANQGSEATYESGFVIDKFPISRPNLTFSTLTVSNMSPEDSSIYLCSAWLDPETQYFGPGTRLLVL.

The chain links TRBV19 to TRBJ2-3; TRBD1 matches at 7 bases. The CDR3 is made up of 15 amino acids. Germline lookup yields CDR1 LNHDA and CDR2 SQIVND (reference sequence). V lost 3 bases to trimming and J lost 3 bases; unmatched junction nucleotides: 6. The chain's CDR3 is CASSIEGARTDTQYF. CDR3 bases: TGTGCCAGTAGTATCGAGGGGGCGAGGACAGATACGCAGTATTTT. Combining the CDR3 with reference TRBV19 and TRBJ2-3 gives the whole variable domain DGGITQSPKYLFRKEGQNVTLSCEQNLNHDAMYWYRQDPGQGLRLIYYSQIVNDFQKGDIAEGYSVSREKKESFPLTVTSAQKNPTAFYLCASSIEGARTDTQYFGPGTRLTVL.

This clonotype was found many times. The rearrangement links TRBV20-1 to TRBJ2-1, with 11 bases aligning to TRBD2. V lost 1 base and J lost 3; bases outside the gene matches: 5. Germline CDR1 reads DFQATT; CDR2 reads SNEGSKA (reference sequence). The CDR3 runs 16 residues. CDR3 sequence (DNA): TGCAGTGCTAGAGCCCCGACTAGCGGGAACTACAATGAGCAGTTCTTC. This gives the protein CSARAPTSGNYNEQFF.

This clonotype appeared once. V and J are TRBV10-2 and TRBJ2-7; a possible D gene is TRBD1 (6 bases). This CDR3 contains 15 residues. CDR1 and CDR2 (germline): WSHSY, SAAADI. Trimming shortened V by 3 bases and J by 4 bases, and 16 bases separated the two germline ends. This CDR3 reads CASSDPGQSRYEQYF. CDR3 in DNA: TGCGCCAGCAGTGACCCTGGACAGTCTAGGTACGAGCAGTACTTC.

This clonotype was found many times. The V gene is TRBV10-3, the J gene TRBJ2-5; D is undetermined. The CDR3 covers 14 residues. The V gene lost 6 bases and the J gene lost 2 bases, with 13 bases spanning the gap. Germline CDR1 and CDR2: ENHRY and SYGVKD. Written as DNA, the CDR3 is TGTGCCATCAGCCAGACCTCCGGGCAAGAGACCCAGTACTTC. Translated: CAISQTSGQETQYF.

V is TRBV7-3 and J is TRBJ2-7; no clear D. The V end lost 3 bases, the J end lost 7 bases, and 13 bases lay between the germline ends. Germline CDR1 and CDR2: SGHTA and FQGTGA. This CDR3 is 13 amino acids long. DNA for the CDR3: TGTGCCAGCAGCTTCTCCAACACCGCTGAGCAGTACTTC. This sequence encodes CASSFSNTAEQYF.

This clonotype was counted between two and nine times. The rearrangement uses TRBV3-1 and TRBJ2-5; no definite D call. The CDR3 spans 11 residues. The germline gives CDR1 LGHDT, CDR2 YNNKEL (reference sequence). V was pared by 1 base and J by 10 bases, with 7 bases between. CDR3 bases: TGTGCCAGCAGCCAAGGGTCGGTCCAGTACTTC. This sequence encodes CASSQGSVQYF.

This clonotype turned up a few times. The chain has TRBV27 and TRBJ2-7; 9 bases are shared with TRBD2. The CDR3 spans 15 residues. Germline V gene data show CDR1 as MNHEY and CDR2 as SMNVEV (reference sequence). V was clipped by 6 bases and J by 3 bases; unmatched bases: 9. The CDR3 coding sequence is TGTGCCAGCAGACCCGGACTAGCGTTAATCTACGAGCAGTACTTC. It codes for CASRPGLALIYEQYF.

V usage is TRBV10-3 and J usage is TRBJ2-5; TRBD2 aligns across 13 bases. This CDR3 is 15 amino acids long. CDR1 and CDR2 (germline): ENHRY, SYGVKD. Germline trimming cut 10 bases from V and 4 bases from J; bases unmatched to any gene: 9. CDR3: CATAGLAGIGETQYF. CDR3 DNA: TGTGCCACGGCGGGACTAGCGGGAATCGGAGAGACCCAGTACTTC.

Ten or more counts support this clonotype. The rearrangement uses TRBV29-1 and TRBJ2-3; D uncertain. V was clipped by 2 bases and J by 2 bases, with 5 bases between them. Germline V CDR1 and CDR2: SQVTM, ANQGSEA. This CDR3 comprises 12 residues. CDR3 DNA sequence: TGCAGCGTTGAACAGGACACAGATACGCAGTATTTT. Translated: CSVEQDTDTQYF.

At least ten counts were recorded for this clonotype. The rearrangement joins TRBV3-1 to TRBJ2-5; D uncertain. V gave up 0 bases and J gave up 5 bases, with 16 bases separating them. This CDR3 region has 16 residues. Germline V lookup: CDR1 LGHDT, CDR2 YNNKEL (reference sequence). The CDR3 nucleotides are TGTGCCAGCAGCCAAGATCTGAGACCCCCGCAGGAGACCCAGTACTTC. This sequence encodes CASSQDLRPPQETQYF.